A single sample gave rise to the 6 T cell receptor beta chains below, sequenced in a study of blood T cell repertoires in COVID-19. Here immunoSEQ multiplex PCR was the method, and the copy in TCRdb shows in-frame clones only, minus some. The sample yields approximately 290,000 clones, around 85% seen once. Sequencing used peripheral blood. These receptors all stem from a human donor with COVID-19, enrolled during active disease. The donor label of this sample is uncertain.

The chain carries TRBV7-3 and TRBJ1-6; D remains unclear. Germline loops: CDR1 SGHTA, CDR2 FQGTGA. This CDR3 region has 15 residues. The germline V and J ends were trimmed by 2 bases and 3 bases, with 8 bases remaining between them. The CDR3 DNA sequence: TGTGCCAGCAGCTTAGTGGGCAGCTATAATTCACCCCTCCACTTT. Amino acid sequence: CASSLVGSYNSPLHF.

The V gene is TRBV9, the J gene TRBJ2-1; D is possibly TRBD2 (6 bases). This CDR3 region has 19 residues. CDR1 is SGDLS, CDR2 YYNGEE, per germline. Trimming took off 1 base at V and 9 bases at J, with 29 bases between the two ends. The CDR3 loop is CASSVPDRDLTSWGGEQFF. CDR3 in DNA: TGTGCCAGCAGCGTACCGGACCGGGACTTAACCTCTTGGGGCGGTGAGCAGTTCTTC. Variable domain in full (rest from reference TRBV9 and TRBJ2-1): DSGVTQTPKHLITATGQRVTLRCSPRSGDLSVYWYQQSLDQGLQFLIQYYNGEERAKGNILERFSAQQFPDLHSELNLSSLELGDSALYFCASSVPDRDLTSWGGEQFFGPGTRLTVL.

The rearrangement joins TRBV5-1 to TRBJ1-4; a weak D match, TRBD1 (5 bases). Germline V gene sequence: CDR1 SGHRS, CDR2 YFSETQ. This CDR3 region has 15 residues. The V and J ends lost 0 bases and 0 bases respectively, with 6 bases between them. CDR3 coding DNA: TGCGCCAGCAGCTTGGAGACAGCAACTAATGAAAAACTGTTTTTT. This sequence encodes CASSLETATNEKLFF.

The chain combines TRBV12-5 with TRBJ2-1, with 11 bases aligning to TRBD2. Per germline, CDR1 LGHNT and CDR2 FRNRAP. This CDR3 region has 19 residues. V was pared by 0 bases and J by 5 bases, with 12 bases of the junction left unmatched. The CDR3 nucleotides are TGTGCTAGTGGTTTGGTACGACTAGCGGGATCGGTAAACCACAATGAGCAGTTCTTC. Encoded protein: CASGLVRLAGSVNHNEQFF. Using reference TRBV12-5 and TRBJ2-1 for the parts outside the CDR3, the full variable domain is DARVTQTPRHKVTEMGQEVTMRCQPILGHNTVFWYRQTMMQGLELLAYFRNRAPLDDSGMPKDRFSAEMPDATLATLKIQPSEPRDSAVYFCASGLVRLAGSVNHNEQFFGPGTRLTVL.

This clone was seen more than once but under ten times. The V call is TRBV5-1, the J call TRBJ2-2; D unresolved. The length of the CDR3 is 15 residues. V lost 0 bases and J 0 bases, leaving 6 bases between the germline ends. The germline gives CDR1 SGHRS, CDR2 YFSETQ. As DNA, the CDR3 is TGCGCCAGCAGCTTGGCTTCCGCGAACACCGGGGAGCTGTTTTTT. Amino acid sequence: CASSLASANTGELFF.

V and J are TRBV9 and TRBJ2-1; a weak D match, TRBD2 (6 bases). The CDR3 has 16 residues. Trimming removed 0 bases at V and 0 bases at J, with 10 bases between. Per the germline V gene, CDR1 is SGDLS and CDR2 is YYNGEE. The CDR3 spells CASSVDLGGSYNEQFF. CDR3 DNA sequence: TGTGCCAGCAGCGTAGACTTGGGGGGCTCCTACAATGAGCAGTTCTTC.